Sequencing of this T cell receptor (beta chain) was carried out in a study of blood T cell repertoires in COVID-19. Libraries were prepared by immunoSEQ multiplex PCR; TCRdb keeps only in-frame clonotypes and omits some of them. The data hold 300,000 to 400,000 clones, with more than 70% observed a single time. The CDR3 has 17 residues. CDR1 is MGHRA, CDR2 YSYEKL, per germline. J lost 1 base, V lost 2 bases, and 7 bases had no gene match. Sequenced sample: peripheral blood. The TCR was taken from a woman in her twenties or thirties with COVID-19, enrolled during active disease. The chain combines TRBV4-1 with TRBJ2-3, with TRBD2 matching over 9 bases. CDR3 nucleotide sequence: TGCGCCAGCAGCCAATCCCGCGGGGGGGTGGGCACAGATACGCAGTATTTT. Residues: CASSQSRGGVGTDTQYF.